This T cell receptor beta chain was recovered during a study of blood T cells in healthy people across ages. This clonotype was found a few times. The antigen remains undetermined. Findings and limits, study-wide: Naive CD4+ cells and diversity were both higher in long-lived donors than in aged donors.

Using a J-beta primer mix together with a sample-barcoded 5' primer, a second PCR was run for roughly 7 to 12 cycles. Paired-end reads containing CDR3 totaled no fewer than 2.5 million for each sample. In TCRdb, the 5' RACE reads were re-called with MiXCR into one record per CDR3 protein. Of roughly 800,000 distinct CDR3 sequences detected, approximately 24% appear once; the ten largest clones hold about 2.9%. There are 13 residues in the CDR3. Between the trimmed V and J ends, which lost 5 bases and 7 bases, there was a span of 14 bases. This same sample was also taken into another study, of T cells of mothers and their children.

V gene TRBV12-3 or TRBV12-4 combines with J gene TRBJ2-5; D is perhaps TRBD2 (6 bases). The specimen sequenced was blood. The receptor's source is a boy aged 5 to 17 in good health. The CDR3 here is CASSIGGDGTQYF. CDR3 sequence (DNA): TGTGCCAGCAGTATCGGAGGGGACGGGACCCAGTACTTC.